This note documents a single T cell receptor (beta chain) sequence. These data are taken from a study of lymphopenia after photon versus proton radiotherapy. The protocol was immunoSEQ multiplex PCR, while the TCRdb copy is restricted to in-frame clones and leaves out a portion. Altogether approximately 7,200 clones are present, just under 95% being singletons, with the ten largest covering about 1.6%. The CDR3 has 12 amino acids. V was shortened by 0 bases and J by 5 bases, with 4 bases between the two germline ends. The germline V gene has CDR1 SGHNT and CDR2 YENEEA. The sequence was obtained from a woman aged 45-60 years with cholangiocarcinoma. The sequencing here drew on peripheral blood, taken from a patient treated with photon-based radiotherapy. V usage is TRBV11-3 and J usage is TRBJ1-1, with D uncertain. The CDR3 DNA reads TGTGCCAGCAGCTTAGAGAGGACTGAAGCTTTCTTT. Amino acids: CASSLERTEAFF.